This T cell receptor (beta chain) was found in a study of T cells after somatic rescue of genetic block. Libraries were prepared by immunoSEQ multiplex PCR; TCRdb keeps only in-frame clonotypes and omits some of them. The profile covers 110,000 or so clones, with under 95% appearing a single time and roughly 1.5% taken by the ten largest. This CDR3 comprises 14 residues. V was trimmed by 4 bases and J by 3 bases, leaving 13 bases between them. CDR1 is LNHNV and CDR2 is YYDKDF in the germline V gene (reference sequence). This chain uses TRBV15 with TRBJ2-7, with D maybe TRBD1 (6 bases). Input material: peripheral blood mononuclear cells (PBMCs). This clonotype was sampled from a woman aged 18-29 years. The CDR3 region has the DNA TGTGCCACCAGCATCCGTGGGGGCGGCTACGAGCAGTACTTC. Its protein is CATSIRGGGYEQYF.